This is a list of T cell receptor beta chains from one sample in a study of T cell changes during pregnancy in multiple sclerosis. Clones were read by immunoSEQ multiplex PCR, and TCRdb kept only the in-frame ones, dropping some. Altogether roughly 100,000 clones are present, less than 95% being singletons, with the ten largest covering around 0.78%. Here the sequenced sample was peripheral blood, taken in the second trimester of pregnancy. The origin of the receptors is a female donor in good health, enrolled as a control in a pregnancy study. Each CDR3 is given with its conserved first and last residue. D genes are given only for firm matches. Clone size is stated in some rows and not others, as once, few, many or a class when expanded.

TRBJ1-1 | . | TRBD1 | TRBV5-1 | 14 | TGCGCCAGCAGTCACGGGACAGGGGACACTGAAGCTTTCTTT | CASSHGTGDTEAFF
TRBJ2-7 | . | . | TRBV2 | 14 | TGTGCCAGCAGTCGGGGGATGGCCCCTGCGGGACAGTACTTC | CASSRGMAPAGQYF
TRBJ2-3 | . | . | TRBV7-2 | 14 | TGTGCCAGCAGCTTAGATGGCGGAACAGATACGCAGTATTTT | CASSLDGGTDTQYF
TRBJ2-7 | . | TRBD1 | TRBV6-1 | 14 | TGTGCCAGCAGCCGCGGCAGGGGGCTGTACGAGCAGTACTTC | CASSRGRGLYEQYF
TRBJ1-2 | . | . | TRBV19 | 13 | TGTGCCAGTCGCTCCCCGCCGGGGGGTGGCTACACCTTC | CASRSPPGGGYTF
TRBJ1-2 | . | TRBD1 | TRBV19 | 15 | TGTGCCAGTAGTATAGAAGGTACAGGGGACTATGGCTACACCTTC | CASSIEGTGDYGYTF
TRBJ2-1 | . | . | TRBV11-2 | 14 | TGTGCCAGCAGCCCTCTTGGAGCGAGAAATGAGCAGTTCTTC | CASSPLGARNEQFF
TRBJ1-2 | . | . | TRBV19 | 15 | TGTGCCAGTAGTATTAGAGCAGCGGCCTCCTATGGCTACACCTTC | CASSIRAAASYGYTF
TRBJ1-4 | . | TRBD1 | TRBV29-1 | 13 | TGCAGCGCCAGACAGGGGGGAAGTGAAAAACTGTTTTTT | CSARQGGSEKLFF
TRBJ1-1 | . | TRBD1 | TRBV7-9 | 15 | TGTGCCAGCAGCCAAAGGGGGCCTCTAAACACTGAAGCTTTCTTT | CASSQRGPLNTEAFF
TRBJ1-2 | . | . | TRBV15 | 13 | TGTGCCACCAGCAGAGGACAGCACTATGGCTACACCTTC | CATSRGQHYGYTF
TRBJ1-2 | . | TRBD1 | TRBV28 | 13 | TGTGCCAGCAGCACAGGGGGTAACTATGGCTACACCTTC | CASSTGGNYGYTF
TRBJ1-2 | . | TRBD1 | TRBV15 | 16 | TGTGCCACCAGCAGAGCTCAATGGACAGGGAACTATGGCTACACCTTC | CATSRAQWTGNYGYTF
TRBJ2-3 | . | TRBD2 | TRBV27 | 17 | TGTGCCAGCAGTTTATCGCGTCTAGCGGGACGCACAGATACGCAGTATTTT | CASSLSRLAGRTDTQYF
TRBJ2-2 | . | . | TRBV11-2 | 17 | TGTGCCAGCAGGGCGCGGGGCATCTTACTTTCGTCCGGGGAGCTGTTTTTT | CASRARGILLSSGELFF
TRBJ2-1 | . | TRBD1 | TRBV11-2 | 16 | TGTGCCAGCAGGGGAGTCGGGGACAGTAGTTACAATGAGCAGTTCTTC | CASRGVGDSSYNEQFF
TRBJ1-2 | . | TRBD1 | TRBV6-1 | 14 | TGTGCCAGCAGTCGACAGGGTGTCGGATATGGCTACACCTTC | CASSRQGVGYGYTF
TRBJ1-3 | once | . | TRBV14 | 17 | TGTGCCAGCAGCCACCGCTTCGACAGAGTCTCTGGAAACACCATATATTTT | CASSHRFDRVSGNTIYF
TRBJ2-2 | . | . | TRBV9 | 16 | TGTGCCAGCAGCCCCCCGGTCGAACGAAACACCGGGGAGCTGTTTTTT | CASSPPVERNTGELFF
TRBJ1-2 | . | . | TRBV28 | 14 | TGTGCCAGCAGTTTAACACTCAGGGGAAATGGCTACACCTTC | CASSLTLRGNGYTF
TRBJ1-2 | . | TRBD1 | TRBV6-5 | 16 | TGTGCCAGCAGTTACCCGCCGGGACAGGGGGCGCGAGGCTACACCTTC | CASSYPPGQGARGYTF
TRBJ1-6 | . | TRBD1 | TRBV12-5 | 15 | TGTGCTAGTGGTCGACAGGGATCCTATAATTCACCCCTCCACTTT | CASGRQGSYNSPLHF
TRBJ2-3 | . | . | TRBV27 | 17 | TGTGCCAGCAGTTCCCCCGTTTCGCACAGTAGCACAGATACGCAGTATTTT | CASSSPVSHSSTDTQYF
TRBJ2-5 | . | . | TRBV7-2 | 13 | TGTGCCAGCAGCGATAGCCCATTAGAGACCCAGTACTTC | CASSDSPLETQYF
TRBJ1-5 | . | . | TRBV5-5 | 14 | TGTGCCAGCAGCTTGGCTCTTAGCAATCAGCCCCAGCATTTT | CASSLALSNQPQHF
TRBJ2-6 | . | TRBD1 | TRBV2 | 18 | TGTGCCAGCAGTGCAGACAGGGCCCCTCTCTCTGGGGCCAACGTCCTGACTTTC | CASSADRAPLSGANVLTF
TRBJ2-7 | . | TRBD2 | TRBV7-9 | 15 | TGTGCCAGCAGCCCCGCCGCGGGAGTGGACTACGAGCAGTACTTC | CASSPAAGVDYEQYF
TRBJ2-1 | . | . | TRBV10-3 | 15 | TGTGCCATCAGTGTTAGGGGGACGGACTACAATGAGCAGTTCTTC | CAISVRGTDYNEQFF
TRBJ2-7 | once | . | TRBV28 | 15 | TGTGCCAGCAGTTTCTCCCGCGGGATCTCCTACGAGCAGTACTTC | CASSFSRGISYEQYF
TRBJ2-1 | . | . | TRBV9 | 18 | TGTGCCAGCAGCGTAGCTGTTCAAGAGAGGGGGGGATACAATGAGCAGTTCTTC | CASSVAVQERGGYNEQFF
TRBJ2-4 | . | . | TRBV7-2 | 16 | TGTGCCAGCACATCCTGGTCTGCTGCGGCCAAAAACATTCAGTACTTC | CASTSWSAAAKNIQYF
TRBJ1-1 | . | TRBD1 | TRBV5-1 | 16 | TGCGCCAGCAGCCGAACGACAGGGGAAGGGGACACTGAAGCTTTCTTT | CASSRTTGEGDTEAFF
TRBJ1-2 | . | . | TRBV6-5 | 12 | TGTGCCAGCAGGTCTGGGGCTTATGGCTACACCTTC | CASRSGAYGYTF
TRBJ1-2 | . | TRBD1 | TRBV28 | 15 | TGTGCCAGCAGCCTGGGACAGGGCCCTACTATGGGCTACACCTTC | CASSLGQGPTMGYTF
TRBJ1-4 | . | . | TRBV6-1 | 15 | TGTGCCAGCAGTGGGGGAGGAACAACTAATGAAAAACTGTTTTTT | CASSGGGTTNEKLFF
TRBJ1-2 | . | . | TRBV27 | 14 | TGTGCCAGCAGTTGGCGGGCAGGGGACTATGGCTACACCTTC | CASSWRAGDYGYTF
TRBJ2-5 | . | . | TRBV6-6 | 14 | TGTGCCAGCACTAAAGACCACTATGGGGAGACCCAGTACTTC | CASTKDHYGETQYF